This T cell receptor beta chain was identified during a study of Ad26.COV2.S vaccination and SARS-CoV-2 variants. The V gene end was trimmed by 1 base and the J gene end by 5 bases; junction bases not matched to a gene: 5. Germline assignment: CDR1 SGHAT and CDR2 FQNNGV. The CDR3 runs 15 residues. Here immunoSEQ multiplex PCR was the method, and the copy in TCRdb shows in-frame clones only, minus some. The data hold 300,000 to 400,000 clones, with around 89% observed a single time. This sample's treatment: roughly 20 received Ad26.COV2.S at low or high dose, single or two shots; roughly five received placebo; per-sample allocation not given. Samples were taken on day 63 after the first vaccine or placebo injection.

The chain carries TRBV11-2 and TRBJ2-1, with 7 bases lining up with TRBD2. The sequencing here drew on peripheral blood, taken in a trial of Ad26.COV2.S vaccine versus placebo. The clonotype originates from a person between 18 and 59 years old who received the Ad26.COV2.S COVID-19 vaccine or a placebo. CDR3: CASSLGLAANNEQFF. CDR3 bases: TGTGCCAGCAGCTTAGGGCTAGCGGCGAACAATGAGCAGTTCTTC.